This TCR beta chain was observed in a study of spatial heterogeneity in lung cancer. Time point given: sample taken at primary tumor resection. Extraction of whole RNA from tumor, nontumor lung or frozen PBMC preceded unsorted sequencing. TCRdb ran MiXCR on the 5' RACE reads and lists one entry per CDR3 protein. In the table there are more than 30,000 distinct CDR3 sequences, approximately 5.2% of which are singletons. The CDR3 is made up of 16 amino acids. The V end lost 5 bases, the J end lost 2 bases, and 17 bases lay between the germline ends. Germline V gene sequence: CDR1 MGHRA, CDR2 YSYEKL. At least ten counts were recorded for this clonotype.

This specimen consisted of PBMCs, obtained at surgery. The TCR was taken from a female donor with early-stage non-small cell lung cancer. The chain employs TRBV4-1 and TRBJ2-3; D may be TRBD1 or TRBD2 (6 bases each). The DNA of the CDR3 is TGCGCCAGCAGCAAAGGGACGGGGGCCAACACAGATACGCAGTATTTT. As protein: CASSKGTGANTDTQYF.